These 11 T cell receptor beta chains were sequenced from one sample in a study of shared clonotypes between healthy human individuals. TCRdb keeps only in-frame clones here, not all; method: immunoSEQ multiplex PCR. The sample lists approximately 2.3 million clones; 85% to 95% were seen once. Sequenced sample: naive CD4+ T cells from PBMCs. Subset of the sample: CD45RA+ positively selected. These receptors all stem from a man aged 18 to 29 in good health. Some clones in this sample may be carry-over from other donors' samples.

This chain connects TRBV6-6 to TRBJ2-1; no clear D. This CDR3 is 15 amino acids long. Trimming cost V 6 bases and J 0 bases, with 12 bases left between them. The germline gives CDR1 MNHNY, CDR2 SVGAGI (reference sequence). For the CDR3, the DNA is TGTGCCAGCAGCCTTATTTCCTACTCCTACAATGAGCAGTTCTTC. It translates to CASSLISYSYNEQFF.

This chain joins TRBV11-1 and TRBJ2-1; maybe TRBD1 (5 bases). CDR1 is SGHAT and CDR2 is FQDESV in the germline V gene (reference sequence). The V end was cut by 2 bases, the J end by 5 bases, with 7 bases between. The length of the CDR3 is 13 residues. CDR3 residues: CASSLFRDNEQFF. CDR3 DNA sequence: TGTGCCAGCAGCTTATTCAGGGACAATGAGCAGTTCTTC.

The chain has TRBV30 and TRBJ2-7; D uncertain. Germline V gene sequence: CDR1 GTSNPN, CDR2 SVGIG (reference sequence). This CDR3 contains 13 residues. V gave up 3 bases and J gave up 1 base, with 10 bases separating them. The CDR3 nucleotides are TGTGCCTGGAGCCCAGGTTTTTCCTACGAGCAGTACTTC. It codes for CAWSPGFSYEQYF.

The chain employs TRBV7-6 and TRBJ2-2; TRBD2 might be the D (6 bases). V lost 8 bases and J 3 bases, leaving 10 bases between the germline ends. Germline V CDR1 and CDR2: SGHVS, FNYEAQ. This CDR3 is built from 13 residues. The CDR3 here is CASGLTDTGELFF. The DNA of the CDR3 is TGTGCCAGCGGACTAACCGACACCGGGGAGCTGTTTTTT.

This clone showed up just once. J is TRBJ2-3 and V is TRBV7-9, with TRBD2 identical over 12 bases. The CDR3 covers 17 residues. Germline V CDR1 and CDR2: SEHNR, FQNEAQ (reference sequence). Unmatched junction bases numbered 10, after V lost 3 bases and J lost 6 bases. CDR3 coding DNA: TGTGCCAGCAGCTTTACAGGACTAGCGGGGATGGTGGATACGCAGTATTTT. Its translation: CASSFTGLAGMVDTQYF.

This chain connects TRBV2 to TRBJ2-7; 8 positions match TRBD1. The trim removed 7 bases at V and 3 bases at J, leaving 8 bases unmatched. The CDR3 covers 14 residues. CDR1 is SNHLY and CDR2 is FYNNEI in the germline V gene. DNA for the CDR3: TGTGCCAGCAAACGGACAGGGAATAACTACGAGCAGTACTTC. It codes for CASKRTGNNYEQYF.

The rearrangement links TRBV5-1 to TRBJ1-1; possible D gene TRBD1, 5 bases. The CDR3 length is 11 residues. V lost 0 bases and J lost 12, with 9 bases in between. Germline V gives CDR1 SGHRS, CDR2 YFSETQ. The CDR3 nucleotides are TGCGCCAGCAGCTTGGATGGGGGGTCTTTCTTT. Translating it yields CASSLDGGSFF.

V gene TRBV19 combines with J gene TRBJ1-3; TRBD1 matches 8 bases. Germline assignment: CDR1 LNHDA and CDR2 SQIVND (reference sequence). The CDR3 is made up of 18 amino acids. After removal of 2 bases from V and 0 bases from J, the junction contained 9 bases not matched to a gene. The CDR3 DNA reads TGTGCCAGTAGTATAATCGAAGCGGGACAGGTCTCTGGAAACACCATATATTTT. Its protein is CASSIIEAGQVSGNTIYF.

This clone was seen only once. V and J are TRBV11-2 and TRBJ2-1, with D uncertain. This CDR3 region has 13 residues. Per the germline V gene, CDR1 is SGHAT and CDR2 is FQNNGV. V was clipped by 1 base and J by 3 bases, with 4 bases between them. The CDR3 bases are TGTGCCAGCAGCTTAGGAGTCTACAATGAGCAGTTCTTC. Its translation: CASSLGVYNEQFF.

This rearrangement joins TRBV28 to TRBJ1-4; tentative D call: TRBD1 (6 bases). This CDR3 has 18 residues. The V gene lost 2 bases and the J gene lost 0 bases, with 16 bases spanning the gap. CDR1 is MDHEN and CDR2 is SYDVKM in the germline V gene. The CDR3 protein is CASSLHWQGIATNEKLFF. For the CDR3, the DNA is TGTGCCAGCAGTTTACATTGGCAGGGGATAGCAACTAATGAAAAACTGTTTTTT.

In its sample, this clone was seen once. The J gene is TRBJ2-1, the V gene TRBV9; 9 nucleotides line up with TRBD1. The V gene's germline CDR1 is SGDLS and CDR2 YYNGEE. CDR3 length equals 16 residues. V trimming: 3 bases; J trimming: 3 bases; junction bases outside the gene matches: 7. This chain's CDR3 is CASSAGGTGLYNEQFF. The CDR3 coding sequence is TGTGCCAGCAGCGCTGGAGGGACAGGGCTCTACAATGAGCAGTTCTTC.